The 27 T cell receptor beta chains in this list originate from one sample, sequenced in a study of T cell responses to AZD1222 COVID-19 vaccine. The repertoire was sequenced with immunoSEQ multiplex PCR; TCRdb's copy has only in-frame clones and lacks some. The sample records 75,000 or so clones, 80% to 95% being singletons. The sample consisted of peripheral blood, taken 28 days after the second AZD1222 dose. These TCRs come from an adult who received the AZD1222 COVID-19 vaccine.

This sequence joins TRBV7-2 and TRBJ2-5, with 9 bases matching TRBD2. The CDR3 loop spans 16 amino acids. From germline, CDR1 is SGHTA and CDR2 FQGNSA. V shed 3 bases, J shed 5 bases, and the junction held 10 bases outside the gene matches. In DNA, the CDR3 is TGTGCCAGCAGCTTGAGTTCGGCGGGAGGGCAGGAGACCCAGTACTTC. It is translated as CASSLSSAGGQETQYF. Variable domain in full (rest from reference TRBV7-2 and TRBJ2-5): GAGVSQSPSNKVTEKGKDVELRCDPISGHTALYWYRQSLGQGLEFLIYFQGNSAPDKSGLPSDRFSAERTGGSVSTLTIQRTQQEDSAVYLCASSLSSAGGQETQYFGPGTRLLVL.

On this clone itself: The junction shows a germline mismatch at one end, possibly a read error. The chain carries TRBV28 and TRBJ2-7; 9 bases are shared with TRBD1. The germline CDR1 and CDR2 sequences are MDHEN and SYDVKM. The CDR3 is 15 residues long. The CDR3 region is CASSPRTGVSDEQYF. DNA for the CDR3: TGTGCCAGCAGTCCTCGGACAGGGGTCTCCGACGAGCAGTACTTC.

The chain has TRBV2 and TRBJ2-1; 10 nucleotides match TRBD2. The CDR3 length is 15 residues. Germline CDR1 is SNHLY and CDR2 is FYNNEI. J was trimmed by 7 bases and V by 2 bases; bases with no gene match: 5. This CDR3 reads CASSESGRAINEQFF. The CDR3 coding sequence is TGTGCCAGCAGTGAAAGCGGGAGGGCCATTAATGAGCAGTTCTTC.

DNA for the CDR3: TGTGCCAGCAGTGGAGGTTCGGGTTCCGGTAAATTCGGGCGGAATCAGCCCCAGCATTTT. This encodes CASSGGSGSGKFGRNQPQHF. The V gene is TRBV6-1, the J gene TRBJ1-5; D is undetermined. The length of the CDR3 is 20 residues. Germline assignment: CDR1 MNHNS and CDR2 SASEGT. Deletions cut 4 bases from V and 4 bases from J, with 29 bases between.

This clone was seen only once. Here the CDR3 reads CASSSLDRGNEKLFF. The CDR3 nucleotides read TGCGCCAGCAGCTCCCTCGACAGGGGTAATGAAAAACTGTTTTTT. The genes are TRBV4-1 and TRBJ1-4, with 8 bases that match TRBD1. This CDR3 has 15 amino acids. From germline, CDR1 is MGHRA and CDR2 YSYEKL. The trim removed 5 bases at V and 4 bases at J, leaving 6 bases unmatched.

This chain connects TRBV6-2 or TRBV6-3 to TRBJ2-7, with D uncertain. The CDR3 extends over 15 amino acids. Germline CDR1 is MNHEY and CDR2 is SVGEGT. V was trimmed by 2 bases and J by 3 bases, leaving 14 bases between them. The CDR3 reads CASSYRPGTLYEQYF. CDR3 nucleotide sequence: TGTGCCAGCAGTTACCGTCCGGGTACCCTCTACGAGCAGTACTTC.

The J gene is TRBJ1-5, the V gene TRBV6-6; D is possibly TRBD1 (6 bases). V shed 7 bases and J shed 3 bases, with 19 bases lying between them. The CDR3 has 16 residues. The V gene's germline CDR1 is MNHNY and CDR2 SVGAGI (reference sequence). CDR3 nucleotides: TGTGCCAGCACCCCAGGAAAGGGGGAACCCAATCAGCCCCAGCATTTT. Protein product: CASTPGKGEPNQPQHF.

V usage is TRBV2 and J usage is TRBJ1-2, with TRBD1 matching over 9 bases. Germline assignment: CDR1 SNHLY and CDR2 FYNNEI. The length of the CDR3 is 13 residues. V trimming: 4 bases; J trimming: 5 bases; junction bases outside the gene matches: 2. CDR3 coding DNA: TGTGCCAGCAGTGCCGGGACAGGGTATGGCTACACCTTC. Translated: CASSAGTGYGYTF.

The J gene is TRBJ2-3, the V gene TRBV28, with D uncertain. The CDR3 contains 13 residues. The germline CDR1 and CDR2 sequences are MDHEN and SYDVKM. The germline V and J ends were trimmed by 8 bases and 3 bases, with 12 bases remaining between them. CDR3 DNA sequence: TGTGCCAGCTTTAAGAGAAGTACAGATACGCAGTATTTT. It translates to CASFKRSTDTQYF.

The rearrangement joins TRBV6-5 to TRBJ2-5, with 10 bases matching TRBD2. The germline V gene encodes CDR1 MNHEY and CDR2 SVGAGI. J lost 1 base, V lost 4 bases, and 3 bases had no gene match. The CDR3 runs to 15 residues. The CDR3 protein is CASSSLAGAQETQYF. CDR3 coding DNA: TGTGCCAGCAGTTCGCTAGCGGGGGCCCAAGAGACCCAGTACTTC.

The gene calls are TRBV14 and TRBJ2-1; 9 nucleotides match TRBD1. With V trimmed by 4 bases and J by 6 bases, 16 bases remained unmatched. This CDR3 is built from 18 residues. Looked up from germline, CDR1 is SGHDN and CDR2 is FVKESK. CDR3 amino acids: CASSLTPRLDRGGNEQFF. The DNA of the CDR3 is TGTGCCAGCAGCCTTACGCCCCGTTTGGACAGGGGCGGCAATGAGCAGTTCTTC.

The rearrangement joins TRBV9 to TRBJ2-1; 7 nucleotides align to TRBD2. V gave up 2 bases and J gave up 0 bases; unmatched junction bases: 17. This CDR3 spans 20 amino acids. Germline lookup yields CDR1 SGDLS and CDR2 YYNGEE. The CDR3 bases are TGTGCCAGCAGCGTCCGTCCCGGGACTACAAGAGCCCTCTCCTACAATGAGCAGTTCTTC. This sequence encodes CASSVRPGTTRALSYNEQFF.

The V gene is TRBV10-3, the J gene TRBJ2-7, with TRBD2 matching over 12 bases. This CDR3 is built from 19 residues. Germline V lookup: CDR1 ENHRY, CDR2 SYGVKD. V dropped 3 bases and J dropped 0; count of bases not matched to a gene: 12. Here the CDR3 DNA reads TGTGCCATCAGTGATCACCCGGGACTAGCGGGTCAAACCTCCTACGAGCAGTACTTC. It translates to CAISDHPGLAGQTSYEQYF.

J is TRBJ1-3 and V is TRBV2; the D gene is possibly TRBD1 (6 bases). Between the trimmed V and J ends, which lost 6 bases and 4 bases, there was a span of 13 bases. The CDR3 sequence is 14 residues long. Germline assignment: CDR1 SNHLY and CDR2 FYNNEI. CDR3 sequence reads: CASRDTGLGNTIYF. CDR3 DNA sequence: TGTGCCAGCAGGGATACAGGGTTAGGAAACACCATATATTTT.

The chain has TRBV28 and TRBJ1-5; D remains ambiguous. Per germline, CDR1 MDHEN and CDR2 SYDVKM. Trimming removed 3 bases from V and 1 base from J, with 7 bases in between. The CDR3 consists of 14 residues. CDR3 sequence: CASSLAGSNQPQHF. CDR3 coding DNA: TGTGCCAGCAGTTTGGCCGGGAGCAATCAGCCCCAGCATTTT.

The chain joins TRBV28 to TRBJ1-1, with D possibly matching TRBD1 (6 bases). This CDR3 spans 16 amino acids. Trimming took off 3 bases at V and 3 bases at J, with 17 bases between the two ends. Germline assignment: CDR1 MDHEN and CDR2 SYDVKM. The CDR3 region is CASSFRQGIRDTEAFF. The CDR3 DNA follows: TGTGCCAGCAGTTTCCGGCAGGGGATCCGGGACACTGAAGCTTTCTTT.

J is TRBJ2-1 and V is TRBV27; 9 nucleotides match TRBD2. After removal of 5 bases from V and 4 bases from J, the junction contained 9 bases not matched to a gene. Germline assignment: CDR1 MNHEY and CDR2 SMNVEV (reference sequence). This CDR3 region has 16 residues. Here the CDR3 DNA reads TGTGCCAGCAGTCCCATAGCGGGAGTACCTTACAATGAGCAGTTCTTC. Its translation is CASSPIAGVPYNEQFF.

J is TRBJ2-7 and V is TRBV6-5; 8 bases align to TRBD1. Per the germline V gene, CDR1 is MNHEY and CDR2 is SVGAGI. The CDR3 has 15 residues. Trimming took 7 bases from V and 2 from J; bases not matched to a gene: 10. CDR3 region: CASIPLGQETYEQYF. As DNA, the CDR3 is TGTGCCAGCATTCCCCTGGGACAGGAGACCTACGAGCAGTACTTC.

The CDR3 nucleotides read TGTGCCAGCAGCCCGAACAGGGGAGAGGGCTACACCTTC. Translated: CASSPNRGEGYTF. The chain has TRBV7-9 and TRBJ1-2, with 7 positions matching TRBD1. The V segment lost 5 bases and the J segment 8 bases; nucleotides outside the gene matches: 8. The CDR3 is 13 residues long. Germline CDR1 SEHNR, CDR2 FQNEAQ (reference sequence).

In its sample, this clone was seen once. The genes are TRBV4-2 and TRBJ1-2; D is unclear. Looked up from germline, CDR1 is LGHNA and CDR2 is YNFKEQ. V lost 0 bases and J 0 bases, leaving 5 bases between the germline ends. The CDR3 has 14 amino acids. The CDR3 DNA reads TGTGCCAGCAGCCAAGACCAGTCTAACTATGGCTACACCTTC. This sequence encodes CASSQDQSNYGYTF.

This rearrangement joins TRBV6-2 or TRBV6-3 to TRBJ1-2, with 8 nucleotides matching TRBD1. In germline, CDR1 is MNHEY, CDR2 SVGEGT. This CDR3 spans 16 amino acids. J lost 4 bases, V lost 7 bases, and 14 bases had no gene match. The CDR3 DNA reads as TGTGCCAGCACCCCCTCCGCCCAGGGGGCAGGCTATGGCTACACCTTC. This codes for CASTPSAQGAGYGYTF.

In its sample, this clone was seen once. This chain links TRBV4-2 with TRBJ1-1, with D uncertain. Germline V gene data show CDR1 as LGHNA and CDR2 as YNFKEQ. The CDR3 spans 12 residues. Trimming took 4 bases from V and 2 from J, leaving 5 bases between them. The CDR3 spells CASSLLNTEAFF. The CDR3 DNA sequence: TGTGCCAGCAGCCTTCTTAACACTGAAGCTTTCTTT.

The sample holds one count of this clone. The chain joins TRBV18 to TRBJ2-3; the match to TRBD1 covers 11 bases. The germline V gene has CDR1 KGHSH and CDR2 LQKENI. V lost 0 bases and J lost 4; bases outside the gene matches: 6. CDR3 length: 17 amino acids. The CDR3 DNA reads TGTGCCAGCTCACCACCGGGACAGGGGGGGCCTGCAGATACGCAGTATTTT. It specifies CASSPPGQGGPADTQYF. Combining the CDR3 with reference TRBV18 and TRBJ2-3 gives the whole variable domain NAGVMQNPRHLVRRRGQEARLRCSPMKGHSHVYWYRQLPEEGLKFMVYLQKENIIDESGMPKERFSAEFPKEGPSILRIQQVVRGDSAAYFCASSPPGQGGPADTQYFGPGTRLTVL.

The chain couples TRBV5-1 to TRBJ2-3, with TRBD2 matching over 15 bases. The V gene end was trimmed by 2 bases and the J gene end by 0 bases; junction bases not matched to a gene: 4. The CDR3 has 18 amino acids. Germline V gene lookup returns CDR1 SGHRS and CDR2 YFSETQ. The CDR3 sequence: CASSFGTSGRPSTDTQYF. CDR3 DNA: TGCGCCAGCAGCTTTGGGACTAGCGGGAGGCCAAGCACAGATACGCAGTATTTT.

This chain links TRBV6-5 with TRBJ2-7; TRBD1 matches at 8 bases. V gave up 6 bases and J gave up 12 bases; unmatched junction bases: 7. The CDR3 covers 11 residues. The germline gives CDR1 MNHEY, CDR2 SVGAGI. CDR3 sequence: CASREDRVMYF. As DNA, the CDR3 is TGTGCCAGCAGGGAGGACAGGGTAATGTACTTC.

The chain recombines TRBV20-1 with TRBJ1-2; D is possibly TRBD1 (5 bases). Trimming pared 5 bases from V and 7 bases from J, leaving 11 bases between. Germline V gene lookup returns CDR1 DFQATT and CDR2 SNEGSKA (reference sequence). The CDR3 contains 11 residues. The CDR3 protein is CSAGGGGGYTF. The CDR3, as DNA: TGCAGTGCTGGGGGGGGAGGTGGCTACACCTTC.

The chain has TRBV1 and TRBJ1-2; whether TRBD1, the table's D call, matches the DNA was not checked. TRBV1 is given as a pseudogene. The CDR3 spans 14 residues. DNA of the CDR3: TGCACCAGCAGCCCACCCGCAGGGAACTATGGCTACACCTTC. Translation: CTSSPPAGNYGYTF.